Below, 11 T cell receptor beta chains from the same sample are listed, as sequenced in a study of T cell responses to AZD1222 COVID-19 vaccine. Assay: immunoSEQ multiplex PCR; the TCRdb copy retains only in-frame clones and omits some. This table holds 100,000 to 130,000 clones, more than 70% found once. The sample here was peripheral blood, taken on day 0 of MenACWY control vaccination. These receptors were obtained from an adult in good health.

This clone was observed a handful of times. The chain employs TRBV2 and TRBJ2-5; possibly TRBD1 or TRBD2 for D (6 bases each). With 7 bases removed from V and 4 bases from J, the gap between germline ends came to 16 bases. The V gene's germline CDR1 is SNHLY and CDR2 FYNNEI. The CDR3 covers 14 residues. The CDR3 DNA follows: TGTGCCAGCACCAATATGGGGGGCGGAGAGACCCAGTACTTC. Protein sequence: CASTNMGGGETQYF.

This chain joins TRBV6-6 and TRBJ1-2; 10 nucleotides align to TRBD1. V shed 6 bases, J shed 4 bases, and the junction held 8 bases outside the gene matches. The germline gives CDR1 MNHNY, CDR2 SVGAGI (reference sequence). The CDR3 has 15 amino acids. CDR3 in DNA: TGTGCCAGCAGCTTACCGACAGGGGGCCTCTATGGCTACACCTTC. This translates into CASSLPTGGLYGYTF.

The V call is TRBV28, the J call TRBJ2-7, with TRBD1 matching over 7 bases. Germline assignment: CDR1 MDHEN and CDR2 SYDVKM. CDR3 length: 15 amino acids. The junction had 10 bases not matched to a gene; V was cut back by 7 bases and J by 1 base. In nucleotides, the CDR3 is TGTGCCAGCACCACAAACAGGGGACCGTCCTACGAGCAGTACTTC. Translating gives CASTTNRGPSYEQYF. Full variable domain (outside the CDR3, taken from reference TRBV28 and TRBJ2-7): DVKVTQSSRYLVKRTGEKVFLECVQDMDHENMFWYRQDPGLGLRLIYFSYDVKMKEKGDIPEGYSVSREKKERFSLILESASTNQTSMYLCASTTNRGPSYEQYFGPGTRLTVT.

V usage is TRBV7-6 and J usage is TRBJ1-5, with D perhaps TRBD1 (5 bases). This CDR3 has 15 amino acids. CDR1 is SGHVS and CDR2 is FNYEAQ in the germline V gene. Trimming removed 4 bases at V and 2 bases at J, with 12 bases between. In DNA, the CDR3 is TGTGCCAGCAGCTACGGGACGGGGGGCAATCAGCCCCAGCATTTT. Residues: CASSYGTGGNQPQHF.

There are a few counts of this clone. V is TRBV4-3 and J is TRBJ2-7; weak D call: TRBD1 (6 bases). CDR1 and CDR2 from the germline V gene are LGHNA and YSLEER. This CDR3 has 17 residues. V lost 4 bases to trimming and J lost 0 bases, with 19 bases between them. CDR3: CASSRGLRQGSSYEQYF. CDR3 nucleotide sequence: TGCGCCAGCAGCCGGGGCCTCAGGCAGGGGAGCTCCTACGAGCAGTACTTC.

The CDR3 sequence is CASSLVAAGELFF. The DNA for the CDR3 is TGTGCCAGCAGCTTAGTGGCTGCCGGGGAGCTGTTTTTT. The J gene is TRBJ2-2, the V gene TRBV11-3; D is unclear. This CDR3 has 13 amino acids. Trimming left V 1 base short and J 6 bases short, with 6 bases between. Germline V gene data show CDR1 as SGHNT and CDR2 as YENEEA. The full variable domain, rest sourced from reference TRBV11-3 and TRBJ2-2, is EAGVVQSPRYKIIEKKQPVAFWCNPISGHNTLYWYLQNLGQGPELLIRYENEEAVDDSQLPKDRFSAERLKGVDSTLKIQPAELGDSAVYLCASSLVAAGELFFGEGSRLTVL.

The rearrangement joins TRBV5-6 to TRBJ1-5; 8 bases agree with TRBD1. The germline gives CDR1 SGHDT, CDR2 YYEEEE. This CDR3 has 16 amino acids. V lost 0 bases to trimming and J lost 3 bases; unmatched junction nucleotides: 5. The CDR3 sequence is CASSLAGQVINQPQHF. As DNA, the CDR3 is TGTGCCAGCAGCTTGGCGGGACAGGTTATCAATCAGCCCCAGCATTTT.

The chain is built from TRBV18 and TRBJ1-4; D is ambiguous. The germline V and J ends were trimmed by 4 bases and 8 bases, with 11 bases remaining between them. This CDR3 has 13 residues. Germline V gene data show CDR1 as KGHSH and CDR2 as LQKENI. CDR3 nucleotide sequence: TGTGCCAGCTCACGCCCGGGAGGGGAAAAACTGTTTTTT. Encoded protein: CASSRPGGEKLFF.

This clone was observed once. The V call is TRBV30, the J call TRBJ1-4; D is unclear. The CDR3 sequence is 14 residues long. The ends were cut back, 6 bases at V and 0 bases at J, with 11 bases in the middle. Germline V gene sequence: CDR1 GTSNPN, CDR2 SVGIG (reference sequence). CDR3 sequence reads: CACSLGATNEKLFF. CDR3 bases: TGTGCCTGTAGCTTGGGTGCAACTAATGAAAAACTGTTTTTT.

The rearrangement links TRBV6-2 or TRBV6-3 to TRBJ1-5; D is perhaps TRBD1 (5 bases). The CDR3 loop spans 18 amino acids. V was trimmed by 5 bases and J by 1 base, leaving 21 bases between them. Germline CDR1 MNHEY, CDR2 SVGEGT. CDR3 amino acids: CASSPPVQGGASNQPQHF. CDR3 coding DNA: TGTGCCAGCAGTCCCCCTGTGCAGGGAGGGGCGAGCAATCAGCCCCAGCATTTT.

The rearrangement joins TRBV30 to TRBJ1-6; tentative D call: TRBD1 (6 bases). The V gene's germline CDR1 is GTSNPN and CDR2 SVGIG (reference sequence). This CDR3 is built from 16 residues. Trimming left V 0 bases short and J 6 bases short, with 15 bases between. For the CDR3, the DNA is TGTGCCTGGAGTGTAGGGGGGGCCGACTTTAATTCACCCCTCCACTTT. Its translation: CAWSVGGADFNSPLHF.